Reported below is one T cell receptor (beta chain). This clonotype was counted a few times. Its binding antigen is unknown. No per-base quality is available; no much larger clone lies one base away. To demonstrate the VDJtools post-analysis software, TCR beta repertoires were profiled from the peripheral blood of about 14 young patients with multiple sclerosis. Multiple sclerosis patients were children and adolescents aged roughly 6 to 15 years. The data stem from a study of post-analysis software for immune sequencing data (dated by TCRdb to the mid-2010s). About the full investigation: Disease courses on record covered relapsing-remitting, secondary progressive and progressive-relapsing multiple sclerosis, though some patients had no subtype annotation. A subset of samples was prepared in parallel using single-end sample barcoding, then pooled and co-amplified after Illumina adapter ligation. Patient repertoires were compared against ten to eleven previously published healthy control repertoires from donors aged roughly 6 to 28 years.

The CDR3 contains 13 residues, cysteine and phenylalanine counted. Only the CDR3 portion is preserved as DNA: 39 bases, with reading frame beginning at the first base. CDR1 and CDR2 are read off the germline V gene (reference sequence) as LGHDT and YNNKEL. V is cut by 0 bases and J by 10 bases, and the space between the germline ends is 10 bases. The library was built by means of PCR. The sequencing machine was an Illumina HiSeq 2500. Unique molecular identifiers were incorporated into TCR beta cDNA libraries to reduce PCR and sequencing biases. Every 1 to 10 million input T cells yielded approximately 500,000 cDNA molecules, meaning each molecule approximated one T cell. Patient libraries were prepared and sequenced with the same protocol used for the earlier healthy control dataset. Within a given batch, samples were prepared together, multiplexed and sequenced on the same HiSeq lane. On the authors' methods: Raw barcoded reads were processed with MIGEC, and single-read molecular identifier groups were discarded before consensus assembly and CDR3 extraction. VDJtools was used for post-analysis of the clonotype tables, and diversity was normalized by down-sampling every dataset to the size of the smallest sample. Repertoire overlap clustering matched CDR3 amino acid but not nucleotide sequences to correct batch-related cross-sample contamination. Starting from the raw public reads, TCRdb applied fastp trimming at Q25, assembled clones with MiXCR and retained in-frame beta chains. Rows are unified per CDR3 protein, each entry keeping the most common DNA and genes. It is TCRdb's table, rather than the study itself, that gives the V and J calls and clone size. This sample gives fewer than 850,000 distinct CDR3 sequences in total; roughly 27% of them show up just once. Around 0.56% of the sample is in the top ten clones.

Broad study findings and their caveats: A few TRBV segments, including TRBV5-6, TRBV5-1 and TRBV20-1, were significantly more frequent in patients than controls. Significantly lower normalized Chao1 diversity was found in multiple sclerosis patients than in controls, suggesting substantial peripheral T-cell clonal expansion. Direct clustering with F measure showed strong co-clustering of samples prepared in the same batch, prompting a batch-effect correction. The control group was slightly older than the multiple sclerosis patient group.

Sequences were obtained from blood. This sequence uses TRBV3-1 and TRBJ2-1; the D gene assignment is ambiguous. This TCR derives from a girl aged 10-17 years with multiple sclerosis. In nucleotides, the sequence is TGTGCCAGCAGCCAAGATAACGTGCAGGAGCAGTTCTTC. The resulting protein is CASSQDNVQEQFF.